This T cell receptor beta chain is from a study of cytomegalovirus exposure and HLA in healthy donors. Study in general: Both the 95 to 150 validation repertoires and the approximately 670 first-cohort repertoires used the same platform, as reported by a later analysis.

CDR1 and CDR2 from the germline V gene are MNHNY and SVGAGI (reference sequence). The length of the CDR3 is 12 residues. The V and J ends lost 2 bases and 7 bases respectively, with 9 bases between them. Study-level findings and limits: Clusters of TCRs from the first cohort tended to co-occur in the roughly 120 validation repertoires (as a later analysis found). Specificity of a few CMV-associated chains for CMV antigens was verified in vitro. Usually a TCR sequence was rare, but some public TCRs were found in many donors.

The table came from immunoSEQ multiplex PCR; TCRdb's copy has only in-frame clones and leaves some out. The table shows around 160,000 clones, with roughly 83% occurring only once. In the case of this clone: Its antigen is unknown.

This chain connects TRBV6-6 to TRBJ2-7, with D perhaps matching TRBD1 (5 bases). This receptor was identified in a man aged 25-45 years in good health and CMV-seropositive. Sequencing used PBMCs. CDR3: CASSYPKGEQYF. CDR3 sequence (DNA): TGTGCCAGCAGTTACCCGAAGGGGGAGCAGTACTTC.